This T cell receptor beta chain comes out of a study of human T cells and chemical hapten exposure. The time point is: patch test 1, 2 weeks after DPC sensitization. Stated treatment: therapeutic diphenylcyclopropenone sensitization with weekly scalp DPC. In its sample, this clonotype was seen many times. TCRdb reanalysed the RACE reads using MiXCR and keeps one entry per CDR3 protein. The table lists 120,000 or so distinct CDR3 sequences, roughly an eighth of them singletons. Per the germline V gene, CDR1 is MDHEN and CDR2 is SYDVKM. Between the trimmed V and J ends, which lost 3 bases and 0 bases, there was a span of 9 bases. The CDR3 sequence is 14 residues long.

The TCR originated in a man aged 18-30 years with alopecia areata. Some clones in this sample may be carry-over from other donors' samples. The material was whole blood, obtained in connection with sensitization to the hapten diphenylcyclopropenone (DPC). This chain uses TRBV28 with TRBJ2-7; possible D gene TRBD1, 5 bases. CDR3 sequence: CASSFYRSSYEQYV. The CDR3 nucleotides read TGTGCCAGCAGTTTCTACAGGAGCTCCTACGAGCAGTACGTC.